The present T cell receptor (beta chain) was sequenced within a study of T cells in Graves' hyperthyroidism and ophthalmopathy. Study outcomes and limitations: Researchers found most expanded thyroid clonotypes above 0.001 in blood as well. Stable hyperthyroidism was separated from ophthalmopathy by a model based on 13 V-J features.

Clinical symptoms, serum thyroxine and TRAb, thyroid ultrasound and orbital computed tomography together formed the diagnostic basis. PBMCs came from more than 9.5 ml fresh peripheral blood. There are many counts of this clonotype. Its antigen remains unknown. TCR beta CDR3 region amplification was performed from RNA transcripts. First-round RT-PCR with HTBI primers amplified the TCR CDR3 region. TCRdb called the multiplex PCR reads again in MiXCR, with one record for every CDR3 protein. The sample contains more than 500,000 distinct CDR3 sequences, about 16% of which appear only once. V lost 5 bases and J lost 3, with 11 bases in between. The CDR3 runs to 14 residues. Germline lookup yields CDR1 LGHDT and CDR2 YNNKEL (reference sequence).

Sequencing used blood. The chain carries TRBV3-1 and TRBJ1-5, with D possibly being TRBD1 (6 bases). The receptor was isolated from a woman aged 30 to 39 with Graves' ophthalmopathy. The chain's CDR3 is CASSKRDTNQPQHF. CDR3 DNA: TGTGCCAGCAGCAAACGGGACACCAATCAGCCCCAGCATTTT.